This T cell receptor beta chain was found in a study of somatic mutations in cytotoxic T cells in rheumatoid arthritis. Findings and limits, study-wide: For about an eighth of the 65 patients, a single CD8+ clone accounted for more than 20% of CD8+ cells. No age-related increase in CD8+ clonality was seen in healthy controls, but one was seen in rheumatoid arthritis patients.

The table came from immunoSEQ multiplex PCR; TCRdb's copy has only in-frame clones and leaves some out. In the table there are about 12,000 clones, approximately 69% of which are singletons. CDR3 length: 17 residues. The V and J ends lost 5 bases and 5 bases, in that order; junction bases with no gene match: 10. Germline V gene sequence: CDR1 SEHNR, CDR2 FQNEAQ (reference sequence). On this clone: What it binds is unknown.

The clonotype originates from a man between 65 and 79 years old in good health. Sequenced: CD8+ T cells sorted from blood. The chain links TRBV7-9 to TRBJ2-7; 15 bases fit TRBD2. For the CDR3, the DNA is TGTGCCAGCAGCCCGGGACTAGCGGGGGGAAATTCCCACGAGCAGTACTTC. This codes for CASSPGLAGGNSHEQYF. The full variable domain, in which reference TRBV7-9 and TRBJ2-7 provide the parts outside the CDR3, is DTGVSQNPRHKITKRGQNVTFRCDPISEHNRLYWYRQTLGQGPEFLTYFQNEAQLEKSRLLSDRFSAERPKGSFSTLEIQRTEQGDSAMYLCASSPGLAGGNSHEQYFGPGTRLTVT.